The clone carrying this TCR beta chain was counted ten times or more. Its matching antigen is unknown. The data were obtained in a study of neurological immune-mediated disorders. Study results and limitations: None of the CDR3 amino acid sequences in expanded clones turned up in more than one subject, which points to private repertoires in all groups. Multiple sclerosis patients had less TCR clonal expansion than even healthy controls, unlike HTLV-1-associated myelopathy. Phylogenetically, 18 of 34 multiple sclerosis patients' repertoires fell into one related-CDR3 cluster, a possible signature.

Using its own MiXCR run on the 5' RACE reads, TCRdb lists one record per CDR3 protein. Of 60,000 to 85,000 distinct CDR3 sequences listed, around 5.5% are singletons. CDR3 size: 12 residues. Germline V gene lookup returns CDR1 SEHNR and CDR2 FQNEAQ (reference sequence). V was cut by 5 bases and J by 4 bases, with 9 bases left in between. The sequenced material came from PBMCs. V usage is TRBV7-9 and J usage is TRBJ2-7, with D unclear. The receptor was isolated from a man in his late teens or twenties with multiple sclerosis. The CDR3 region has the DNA TGTGCCAGCAGCGAACATCGGTACGAGCAGTACTTC. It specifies CASSEHRYEQYF.